This TCR beta chain is drawn from a study of OX40 agonist ivuxolimab in advanced cancers. Looking at the study overall: In this trial design, patients received ivuxolimab intravenously at 0.01 to 10 mg/kg every 2 weeks. The study enrolled dose-escalation patients with hepatocellular carcinoma, melanoma, renal cell or head and neck cancer. The mean age was roughly 60 years, ranging from 23 to 79, with 65% to 85% of participants male. Findings and caveats of the study: Expanded clones were, on average, more numerous in CD8+ T cells than in CD4+.

Only in-frame clones appear in the TCRdb table, and some are missing; sequencing was by immunoSEQ multiplex PCR. The top ten clones hold 1.1% of a sample with 43,000 or so clones, about nine tenths of them seen once. To note about this clone: Its specificity is unknown. A read error may account for a junction end that differs from germline.

The source material was CD4+ or CD8+ T cells sorted from blood, sampled in a trial of the OX40 agonist ivuxolimab. The TCR comes from an adult with an advanced solid tumor such as melanoma, head and neck, liver or kidney cancer.

CDR3 sequence reads: CAWSDELEFDF. DNA of the CDR3: TGTGCCTGGAGTGATGAGTTGGAGTTCGACTTC. The V gene is TRBV30, the J gene TRBJ2-7; D gene unclear. This CDR3 is 11 amino acids long. Germline V CDR1 and CDR2: GTSNPN, SVGIG (reference sequence).